This T cell receptor (beta chain) appears in the sequencing data of a study of T cell responses to AZD1222 COVID-19 vaccine. The study's findings and limits: Nearly half of spike-specific TCRs reportedly target unmutated variant regions.

As regards this clone: Its antigen is not known.

Clones were sequenced by immunoSEQ multiplex PCR, and TCRdb holds only the in-frame ones, with some missing. Of more than 95,000 clones listed, about 87% were seen once; the top ten hold about 10%. The CDR3 totals 14 residues. The ends lost 4 bases at V and 4 bases at J; junction bases unmatched: 7. The germline V gene encodes CDR1 SGHRS and CDR2 YFSETQ. The source of this sequence is an adult in good health. V usage is TRBV5-1 and J usage is TRBJ2-7, with TRBD2 matching 8 bases. Sequenced material: peripheral blood, taken on day 0 of AZD1222 vaccination. The CDR3 is CASSSSGSSYEQYF. The CDR3 region has the DNA TGCGCCAGCAGCAGCAGCGGGAGTTCGTACGAGCAGTACTTC.